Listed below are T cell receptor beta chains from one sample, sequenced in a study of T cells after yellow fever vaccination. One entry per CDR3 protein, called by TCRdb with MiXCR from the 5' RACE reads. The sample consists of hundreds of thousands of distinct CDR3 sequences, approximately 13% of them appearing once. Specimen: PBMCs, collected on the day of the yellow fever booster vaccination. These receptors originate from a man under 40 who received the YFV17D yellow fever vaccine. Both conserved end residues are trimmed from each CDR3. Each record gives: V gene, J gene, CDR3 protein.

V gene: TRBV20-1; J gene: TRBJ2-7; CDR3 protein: SASLRGDAYEQY
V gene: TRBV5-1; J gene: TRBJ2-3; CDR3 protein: ASSLQRGSTDTQY
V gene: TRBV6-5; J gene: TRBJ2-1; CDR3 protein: ASSYLRRENSNEQF
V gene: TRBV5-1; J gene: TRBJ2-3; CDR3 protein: ASSSPQTSGRAFGTDTQY
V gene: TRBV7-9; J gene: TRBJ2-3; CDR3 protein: ASSLEGRSSTDTQY
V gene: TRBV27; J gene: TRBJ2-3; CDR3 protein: ASSSSGTRHTQY
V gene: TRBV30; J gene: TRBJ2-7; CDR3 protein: AWSTGSGGEQY
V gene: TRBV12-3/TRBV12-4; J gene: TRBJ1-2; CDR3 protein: ASSFGNNYGYT
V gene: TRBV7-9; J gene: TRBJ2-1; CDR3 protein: ASSLYREQF
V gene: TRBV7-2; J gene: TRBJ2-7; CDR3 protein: ASSLVGRDAYEQY
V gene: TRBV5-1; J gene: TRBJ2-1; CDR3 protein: ASSLGDRVSSYNEQF
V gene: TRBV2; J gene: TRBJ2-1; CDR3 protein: ASLRGGLT
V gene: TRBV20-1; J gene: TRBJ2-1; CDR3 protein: SALLAGGGVNEQF
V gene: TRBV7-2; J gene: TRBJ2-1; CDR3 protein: ASTKLAGGRNEQF
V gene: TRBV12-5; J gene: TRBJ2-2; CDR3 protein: ASGLHQAAGELF
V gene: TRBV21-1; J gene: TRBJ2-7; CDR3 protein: ASSKASGTGAYEQY
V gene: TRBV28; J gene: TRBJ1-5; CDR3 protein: ATTVGDSYQPQH
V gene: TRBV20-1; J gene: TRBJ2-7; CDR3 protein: SARVPRGYEQY
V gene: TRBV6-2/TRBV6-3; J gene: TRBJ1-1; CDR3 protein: ASSAGTPNTEAF
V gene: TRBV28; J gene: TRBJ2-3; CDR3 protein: ASSTHKADTQY
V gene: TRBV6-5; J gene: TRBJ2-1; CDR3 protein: ASKGGNEQF
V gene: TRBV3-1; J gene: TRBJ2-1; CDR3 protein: ASSQDRSVSYNEQF
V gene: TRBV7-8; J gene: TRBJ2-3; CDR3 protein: ASSLGVGTKDTQY
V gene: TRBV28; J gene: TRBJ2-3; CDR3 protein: ASSLYGRTDTQY
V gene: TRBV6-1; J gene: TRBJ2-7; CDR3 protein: ASSQHGGYEQY